A single sample gave rise to the 32 T cell receptor beta chains below, sequenced in a study of cytomegalovirus exposure and HLA in healthy donors. PCR primers comprised 60 Vbeta and 13 Jbeta primers. This table comes from immunoSEQ multiplex PCR, and its TCRdb copy is limited to in-frame clones, with some not included. The sample has roughly 120,000 clones, and its top ten clones hold roughly 3.5%. Sequenced sample: PBMCs. These receptors all stem from a man aged 18 to 30 in good health and CMV-seronegative.

CDR3 in DNA: TGTGCCAGTAGTGCGGACAGGGTAGGCGCCGGGGAGCTGTTTTTT. It is translated as CASSADRVGAGELFF. The gene calls are TRBV19 and TRBJ2-2; TRBD1 aligns across 8 bases. The CDR3 covers 15 residues. Germline V gives CDR1 LNHDA, CDR2 SQIVND (reference sequence). The V segment lost 5 bases and the J segment 6 bases; nucleotides outside the gene matches: 8.

The chain couples TRBV7-2 to TRBJ1-2; D is perhaps TRBD1 (6 bases). The CDR3 totals 19 residues. Trimming removed 4 bases at V and 1 base at J, with 25 bases between. Germline CDR1 and CDR2: SGHTA and FQGNSA. CDR3 in DNA: TGTGCCAGCAGCTCTAAGCGGGGTTGGGGGGCGGAGGATAACTATGGCTACACCTTC. This sequence encodes CASSSKRGWGAEDNYGYTF.

This chain uses TRBV7-8 with TRBJ2-1; D is possibly TRBD2 (6 bases). The CDR3 consists of 18 residues. From germline, CDR1 is SGHVS and CDR2 FQNEAQ. The V gene lost 5 bases and the J gene lost 0 bases, with 20 bases spanning the gap. The CDR3 sequence is CASSLLPGGMSSYNEQFF. The CDR3 nucleotides read TGTGCCAGCAGCCTCCTTCCTGGGGGGATGAGCTCCTACAATGAGCAGTTCTTC.

The chain is built from TRBV7-9 and TRBJ1-2; no definite D call. Trimming pared 5 bases from V and 4 bases from J, leaving 14 bases between. The CDR3 totals 14 residues. The germline gives CDR1 SEHNR, CDR2 FQNEAQ (reference sequence). CDR3 DNA sequence: TGTGCCAGCAGCCTCAATCTCTATCCCTATGGCTACACCTTC. Protein: CASSLNLYPYGYTF.

This sequence joins TRBV6-4 and TRBJ2-1, with 7 bases identical to TRBD2. The germline CDR1 and CDR2 sequences are MRHNA and SNTAGT. The CDR3 is 15 residues long. Losses at the gene ends were 3 bases for V and 5 bases for J; bases not matched to a gene: 7. This chain's CDR3 is CASSDGASGHNEQFF. DNA for the CDR3: TGTGCCAGCAGTGATGGTGCTAGCGGTCACAATGAGCAGTTCTTC.

V gene TRBV4-1 combines with J gene TRBJ2-1; TRBD2 aligns across 7 bases. The CDR3 has 15 residues. The V and J ends lost 4 bases and 5 bases, in that order; junction bases with no gene match: 8. Germline CDR1 and CDR2: MGHRA and YSYEKL. The CDR3 DNA reads TGCGCCAGCAGCCCACTAGCTAGCGGCCACAATGAGCAGTTCTTC. Translation: CASSPLASGHNEQFF.

This chain joins TRBV14 and TRBJ1-1; D ambiguous. Per germline, CDR1 SGHDN and CDR2 FVKESK. The CDR3 runs to 15 residues. V lost 1 base to trimming and J lost 4 bases, with 13 bases between them. In nucleotides, the CDR3 is TGTGCCAGCAGCCAAGTTACAACCAGATCCACTGAAGCTTTCTTT. It specifies CASSQVTTRSTEAFF.

The V and J genes are TRBV6-6 and TRBJ1-2, with 9 nucleotides matching TRBD1. The CDR3 consists of 14 residues. Looked up from germline, CDR1 is MNHNY and CDR2 is SVGAGI (reference sequence). J lost 6 bases, V lost 5 bases, and 7 bases had no gene match. Written as DNA, the CDR3 is TGTGCCAGCAGTAAGTCCGGGACAGGGAATGGCTACACCTTC. Translated, it gives CASSKSGTGNGYTF.

J is TRBJ2-7 and V is TRBV6-5; 12 bases are shared with TRBD1. The CDR3 runs 14 residues. Germline trimming cut 6 bases from V and 7 bases from J; bases unmatched to any gene: 7. Looked up from germline, CDR1 is MNHEY and CDR2 is SVGAGI. CDR3 DNA: TGTGCCAGCAGCCCCGGGACAGGGGGCCAAGAGCAGTACTTC. This sequence encodes CASSPGTGGQEQYF.

V gene TRBV5-6 combines with J gene TRBJ2-2, with D perhaps TRBD1 (6 bases). The ends were cut back, 3 bases at V and 3 bases at J, with 15 bases in the middle. CDR3 length: 16 residues. Germline V gives CDR1 SGHDT, CDR2 YYEEEE. The CDR3 protein is CASSSGRTDYTGELFF. The CDR3, as DNA: TGTGCCAGCAGCTCCGGAAGGACAGACTACACCGGGGAGCTGTTTTTT.

This rearrangement joins TRBV5-8 to TRBJ2-1; 7 bases map to TRBD2. CDR1 is SGHTS, CDR2 YDEGEE, per germline. The CDR3 consists of 11 residues. Trimming at V came to 7 bases and at J to 6 bases, leaving 1 base not matched to a gene. CDR3 loop: CASGRVNEQFF. The CDR3 nucleotides read TGTGCCAGCGGGAGGGTCAATGAGCAGTTCTTC.

The CDR3 loop is CASSPLGRRQGGRGYGYTF. The CDR3 DNA follows: TGTGCCAGCAGCCCGTTAGGACGCCGACAGGGGGGAAGGGGCTATGGCTACACCTTC. This chain links TRBV11-2 with TRBJ1-2, with 9 bases that match TRBD1. From germline, CDR1 is SGHAT and CDR2 FQNNGV. This CDR3 region has 19 residues. With 5 bases clipped from V and 4 bases from J, the junction kept 20 bases outside the gene matches.

V is TRBV2 and J is TRBJ2-7; D is possibly TRBD2 (5 bases). This CDR3 is built from 15 residues. In germline, CDR1 is SNHLY, CDR2 FYNNEI. V was clipped by 8 bases and J by 6 bases, with 23 bases between them. The CDR3 coding sequence is TGTGCCAGCTGCTCCCCTAGCTTTGAAGTCCCCGAGCAGTACTTC. As protein: CASCSPSFEVPEQYF.

This chain joins TRBV6-5 and TRBJ1-3, with 7 bases that match TRBD1. The trim removed 8 bases at V and 3 bases at J, leaving 10 bases unmatched. Germline assignment: CDR1 MNHEY and CDR2 SVGAGI. This CDR3 spans 15 amino acids. CDR3: CASGRDRVVGNTIYF. In DNA form, the CDR3 reads TGTGCCAGCGGCCGAGACAGGGTGGTTGGAAACACCATATATTTT.

The rearrangement links TRBV27 to TRBJ2-7, with D perhaps TRBD1 (5 bases). This CDR3 is built from 16 residues. The V end was cut by 6 bases, the J end by 4 bases, with 22 bases between. Germline CDR1 and CDR2: MNHEY and SMNVEV (reference sequence). The DNA for the CDR3 is TGTGCCAGCAGCTCACCTCAGGGTAAGGGAACTTACGAGCAGTACTTC. Translation: CASSSPQGKGTYEQYF.

The chain joins TRBV19 to TRBJ1-1; D is undetermined. The CDR3 length is 14 residues. Trimming cost V 3 bases and J 5 bases, with 13 bases left between them. Per the germline V gene, CDR1 is LNHDA and CDR2 is SQIVND (reference sequence). The CDR3 DNA follows: TGTGCCAGTAGTATGCGTCAGGTGGGTACTGAAGCTTTCTTT. This codes for CASSMRQVGTEAFF.

The V call is TRBV19, the J call TRBJ1-1; D ambiguous. The ends were cut back, 3 bases at V and 4 bases at J, with 9 bases in the middle. CDR1 LNHDA and CDR2 SQIVND come from the germline V gene (reference sequence). The CDR3 is 13 residues long. CDR3 coding DNA: TGTGCCAGTAGTATCTCAGGATCCACTGAAGCTTTCTTT. Its translation is CASSISGSTEAFF.

This sequence joins TRBV6-5 and TRBJ1-5, with 7 bases aligning to TRBD1. Germline V gene lookup returns CDR1 MNHEY and CDR2 SVGAGI. This CDR3 is built from 14 residues. Unmatched junction bases numbered 8, after V lost 6 bases and J lost 6 bases. The CDR3 loop is CASSSTGPGQPQHF. CDR3 in DNA: TGTGCCAGCAGCTCGACAGGGCCGGGTCAGCCCCAGCATTTT.

The gene calls are TRBV6-1 and TRBJ1-5; TRBD1 agrees at 7 bases. The length of the CDR3 is 13 residues. With V trimmed by 5 bases and J by 9 bases, 7 bases remained unmatched. CDR1 is MNHNS and CDR2 is SASEGT in the germline V gene. The CDR3 DNA follows: TGTGCCAGCAGTTTTGGGACAGAGGGGCCCCAGCATTTT. It codes for CASSFGTEGPQHF.

The rearrangement joins TRBV5-1 to TRBJ2-5, with 14 bases matching TRBD2. The CDR3 is 15 residues long. From germline, CDR1 is SGHRS and CDR2 YFSETQ. V was pared by 1 base and J by 7 bases, with 3 bases of the junction left unmatched. CDR3 DNA sequence: TGCGCCAGCAGCTTGTGGACTAGCGGGGGGCGGACCCAGTACTTC. Encoded protein: CASSLWTSGGRTQYF.

V and J are TRBV6-5 and TRBJ1-1, with D unclear. V dropped 0 bases and J dropped 6 bases, with 8 bases sitting between them. CDR1 is MNHEY, CDR2 SVGAGI, per germline. CDR3 size: 13 residues. CDR3 sequence: CASSYSGLAEAFF. Written as DNA, the CDR3 is TGTGCCAGCAGTTACTCCGGGTTGGCTGAAGCTTTCTTT.

The V and J genes are TRBV5-1 and TRBJ2-4; TRBD2 matches 7 bases. CDR1 is SGHRS, CDR2 YFSETQ, per germline. J was trimmed by 1 base and V by 0 bases; bases with no gene match: 7. This CDR3 has 17 residues. CDR3 DNA: TGCGCCAGCAGCTTGGGGACGGGGGGTACGGCCAAAAACATTCAGTACTTC. Its translation is CASSLGTGGTAKNIQYF.

J is TRBJ1-3 and V is TRBV28, with D possibly matching TRBD1 (5 bases). CDR3 length: 17 residues. Trimming left V 6 bases short and J 2 bases short, with 20 bases between. In germline, CDR1 is MDHEN, CDR2 SYDVKM. The CDR3, as DNA: TGTGCCAGCAGAGAGACCACCGGGGGACGGACTGGAAACACCATATATTTT. Translated, it gives CASRETTGGRTGNTIYF.

This sequence joins TRBV18 and TRBJ2-7, with D possibly TRBD1 on 5 matching bases. Germline CDR1 is KGHSH and CDR2 is LQKENI. V lost 6 bases to trimming and J lost 9 bases, with 15 bases between them. The CDR3 totals 12 residues. The CDR3 here is CASSLNEDRQYF. The DNA for the CDR3 is TGTGCCAGCTCGCTTAACGAAGACAGGCAGTACTTC.

The V gene is TRBV4-2, the J gene TRBJ2-7; weak D call: TRBD2 (5 bases). V lost 4 bases and J 2 bases, leaving 12 bases between the germline ends. This CDR3 has 14 amino acids. Germline V gene data show CDR1 as LGHNA and CDR2 as YNFKEQ. CDR3 loop: CASSLEGPTYEQYF. CDR3 in DNA: TGTGCCAGCAGCCTCGAGGGTCCGACCTACGAGCAGTACTTC.

V and J are TRBV6-1 and TRBJ1-6; D remains ambiguous. Germline CDR1 reads MNHNS; CDR2 reads SASEGT. Trimming pared 2 bases from V and 11 bases from J, leaving 4 bases between. The CDR3 length is 11 residues. CDR3 protein: CASSEPTPLHF. The CDR3 region has the DNA TGTGCCAGCAGTGAACCTACACCCCTCCACTTT.

V is TRBV27 and J is TRBJ2-7; D is unresolved. Germline lookup yields CDR1 MNHEY and CDR2 SMNVEV (reference sequence). Trimming took off 7 bases at V and 0 bases at J, with 13 bases between the two ends. This CDR3 spans 14 amino acids. The CDR3 loop is CASTPAWSSYEQYF. The CDR3 DNA follows: TGTGCCAGCACCCCGGCCTGGAGCTCCTACGAGCAGTACTTC.

V and J are TRBV18 and TRBJ1-4, with 9 bases aligning to TRBD1. The CDR3 totals 14 residues. J was trimmed by 5 bases and V by 3 bases; bases with no gene match: 1. The germline CDR1 and CDR2 sequences are KGHSH and LQKENI. CDR3 DNA sequence: TGTGCCAGCTCACCCGGGACAGGGAATGAAAAACTGTTTTTT. This sequence encodes CASSPGTGNEKLFF.

The rearrangement links TRBV28 to TRBJ1-1; perhaps TRBD1 as D (5 bases). Trimming removed 4 bases from V and 0 bases from J, with 9 bases in between. Looked up from germline, CDR1 is MDHEN and CDR2 is SYDVKM. CDR3 length equals 14 residues. In nucleotides, the CDR3 is TGTGCCAGCAGTTGGACACTTTTGAACACTGAAGCTTTCTTT. Protein sequence: CASSWTLLNTEAFF.

The CDR3 sequence: CASSLRRGQDNEQFF. The CDR3 DNA reads TGTGCCAGCAGTTTAAGGAGGGGGCAAGACAATGAGCAGTTCTTC. V gene TRBV6-6 combines with J gene TRBJ2-1, with D possibly matching TRBD1 (7 bases). Germline V lookup: CDR1 MNHNY, CDR2 SVGAGI (reference sequence). Trimming shortened V by 4 bases and J by 5 bases, and 15 bases separated the two germline ends. There are 15 residues in the CDR3.

V usage is TRBV5-5 and J usage is TRBJ1-4, with D tentatively TRBD1 (6 bases). Germline CDR1 reads SGHKS; CDR2 reads YYEKEE (reference sequence). V lost 0 bases to trimming and J lost 7 bases, with 16 bases between them. This CDR3 region has 16 residues. CDR3 loop: CASSLGYQGQGEKLFF. The CDR3 nucleotides are TGTGCCAGCAGCTTGGGGTACCAGGGGCAGGGTGAAAAACTGTTTTTT.

J is TRBJ2-3 and V is TRBV7-9, with a tentative D call TRBD1 (6 bases). The V end lost 5 bases, the J end lost 2 bases, and 20 bases lay between the germline ends. Germline-derived CDR1 and CDR2 are SEHNR and FQNEAQ (reference sequence). The CDR3 covers 17 residues. The CDR3 loop is CASSHSVRQAYTDTQYF. The CDR3 nucleotides read TGTGCCAGCAGCCATTCGGTTAGACAGGCGTACACAGATACGCAGTATTTT.